Listed here is a single T cell receptor (beta chain). The germline V gene has CDR1 MNHNY and CDR2 SVGAGI (reference sequence). This CDR3 is 16 amino acids long. V was pared by 3 bases and J by 4 bases, with 8 bases of the junction left unmatched. This sample stems from a study of blood T cells in healthy people across ages. Study as a whole: Template switching retrieved approximately one barcoded beta molecule for each two T cells.

Through a sample-barcoded 5' primer and a J-beta primer mix, a second PCR was run for 7 to 11 cycles. TCRdb reanalysed the 5' RACE reads using MiXCR and keeps one entry per CDR3 protein. The data hold approximately 900,000 distinct CDR3 sequences, with under 50% observed a single time. Sequenced: blood. The J gene is TRBJ2-3, the V gene TRBV6-6, with 9 bases aligning to TRBD1. This receptor was obtained from a man aged 30-40 years in good health. The CDR3, as DNA: TGTGCCAGCAGTTATCAGCCGGGACAGGGACCAGATACGCAGTATTTT. Translating gives CASSYQPGQGPDTQYF.